This record concerns one TCR beta chain sequence. Its specific antigen is unknown. Base qualities are not provided; no much larger clone lies one nucleotide away. These data are taken from a study of T cell responses to AZD1222 COVID-19 vaccine (dated by TCRdb to 2020 to 2023). General notes on the study: AZD1222 recipients given second doses at about 4 weeks or at about 12 weeks were pooled, since spike-specific TCR depth and breadth were not found to differ between the two schedules. A total of over 230 trial participants underwent TCR sequencing, of whom some 210 received two doses of AZD1222 and 26 received two doses of the MenACWY control vaccine. Enrollment into the trials was organized by age into subgroups of 18-55, 56-69 and 70-plus years, and those subgroups contained approximately 150, 30 and 60 TCR-sequenced participants, respectively. Beyond this particular receptor, the publication reports: Nearly half of unique spike-specific TCRs reportedly recognized epitopes outside regions mutated in the B.1.351 and B.1.1.7 variants. Participants were mostly white British and included more females than males, and it was suggested by the authors that clonal diversity may have been underestimated. Spike-specific TCR breadth and depth rose significantly after two AZD1222 doses compared with day 0 and with MenACWY recipients. Conclusions about previously exposed vaccinees are limited because only a handful of AZD1222 recipients were SARS-CoV-2 seropositive at baseline. The vaccine-associated CD4 TCRs covered the entire spike protein, and the dominant responses fell in regions 160-218 and 743-854. Because no day 14 peak-response samples were available, the repertoires could be characterized only after the peak T cell response. In the small 56-69-year group, the increase in depth fell short of significance, most likely because of low power.

In the paper's terms, the time point label means: baseline before first vaccination. The vaccinee samples were drawn from two UK trials, COV001 and COV002, one of which was a single-blind randomized controlled phase 2/3 trial testing AZD1222 (ChAdOx1 nCoV-19) in healthy adults. For TCRbeta chain sequencing, PBMC samples were collected from trial participants at day 0 and at day 28 after the second dose. The CDR3 covers 16 residues, taking in both the cysteine and the phenylalanine. CDR3 DNA is the only sequence kept; it has 48 bases, read in frame from the first base. Sequences LNHNV (CDR1) and YYDKDF (CDR2) are obtained from the germline V gene (reference sequence). V was cut back by 2 bases and J by 3 bases, leaving a gap of 15 bases between them. The CDR3 regions of human TCRbeta chains were subjected to immunosequencing. As for the original processing: Repertoire TCRs were matched against a reference library of SARS-CoV-2-specific TCRs generated with the MIRA antigen-specificity platform. Breadth was defined as the fraction of unique TCRs that were SARS-CoV-2-associated. Depth was defined as the fraction of total T cells that were SARS-CoV-2-associated. Using the MIRA data, every spike-specific TCR was mapped to the spike region that the TCR reacted to and assigned to either a CD4 or a CD8 class. Log10-transformed breadth and depth values were compared by one-way ANOVA with Sidak's multiple comparisons tests. TCRdb mirrors the immuneACCESS table, restricted to in-frame sequences. Some clones are absent from its copies; in checked studies, under half trace to an unresolved V gene, and the reason for the others is unknown. V and J calls and clone size are copied from that table; D and trimming were computed from the DNA. This sample gives more than 150,000 clones in total; approximately 94% of them show up just once. Jointly, the top ten make up approximately 9.6% of the sample.

The receptor was derived from an adult in good health. The input for sequencing was peripheral blood, taken on day 0 of AZD1222 vaccination. In this chain, TRBV15 is recombined with TRBJ2-3, with a tentative D gene TRBD2 over 6 matching bases. The CDR3 here reads CATSRKQLARTDTQYF. In nucleotides, the sequence is TGTGCCACCAGCAGAAAACAACTAGCCCGGACAGATACGCAGTATTTT.